The T cell receptor (beta chain) under discussion was sequenced for a study of blood T cell repertoires in COVID-19. About the research overall: Material from acute and convalescent COVID-19 was sourced from the United States, Italy and Spain.

Original methodology: Using reference gene primer amplification, nucleated cell counts were estimated. Clones were sequenced by immunoSEQ multiplex PCR, and TCRdb holds only the in-frame ones, with some missing. V, J and clone size derive from that table, while D and trimming were established from the DNA sequence. The profile covers some 220,000 clones, with roughly 89% appearing a single time and about 4% taken by the ten largest. The V gene's germline CDR1 is MGHDK and CDR2 SYGVNS. Trimming stripped 2 bases from V and 2 bases from J, with 11 bases between. The CDR3 contains 15 residues. Study members were between roughly 18 and 100 years old and lived in 24 US regions. Assignment of participants to cohorts was predicated upon participant-reported clinical history.

The TCR was taken from a woman in her forties with acute COVID-19. V is TRBV25-1 and J is TRBJ2-3; D might be TRBD2 (5 bases). The sequenced sample was PBMCs or T cells enriched from blood (not recorded which). The CDR3 coding sequence is TGTGCCAGCAGTGAAATGACGGGGAACACAGATACGCAGTATTTT. Protein product: CASSEMTGNTDTQYF.